This TCR beta chain was retrieved from a study of blood T cell repertoires in COVID-19. Study background: Collection of acute and convalescent COVID-19 samples took place in the United States, Italy and Spain. In each case, the material was cDNA or gDNA derived from T cells, B-cell-depleted T cells, or PBMCs.

V was cut by 6 bases and J by 8 bases, with 22 bases left in between. The CDR3 length is 15 residues. Germline CDR1 reads MNHEY; CDR2 reads SVGAGI. Original processing methods: Estimates of nucleated cell counts were drawn from the amplification of reference gene primers. The assay was immunoSEQ multiplex PCR, and TCRdb's table has in-frame clones only and misses some. From that table come the V and J calls and clone size; the DNA was used to work out D and trimming. The sample has more than 200,000 clones; around nine tenths are singletons. This clonotype was sampled from a woman aged 40 to 50 who had recovered from COVID-19. Sequenced: peripheral blood. This chain joins TRBV6-5 and TRBJ1-2; D may be TRBD1 (5 bases). DNA of the CDR3: TGTGCCAGCAGCCCCCGGCCAGGGTATTTTGACGGCTACACCTTC. It translates to CASSPRPGYFDGYTF.